This T cell receptor beta chain originates from a study of human T cells and chemical hapten exposure. Time point described: patch test 1, 2 weeks after DPC sensitization. Specified treatment: therapeutic diphenylcyclopropenone sensitization with weekly scalp DPC. Whole blood, unfractionated, served as the material for total RNA extraction. The sample holds many counts of this clonotype. TCRdb recomputed calls from the RACE reads with MiXCR, one row per CDR3 protein. The sample lists fewer than 50,000 distinct CDR3 sequences, more than 3% occurring once. Germline CDR1 reads LGHNA; CDR2 reads YSLEER. The CDR3 loop spans 15 amino acids. Trimming took off 0 bases at V and 0 bases at J, with 7 bases between the two ends.

The source is a man over 45 with alopecia areata. Some clones in this sample may be carry-over from other donors' samples. The source material was whole blood, sampled in connection with sensitization to the hapten diphenylcyclopropenone (DPC). The rearrangement uses TRBV4-3 and TRBJ2-3; D remains unclear. The CDR3 nucleotides read TGCGCCAGCAGCCAAGACCTTGTTAGCACAGATACGCAGTATTTT. Translated: CASSQDLVSTDTQYF.